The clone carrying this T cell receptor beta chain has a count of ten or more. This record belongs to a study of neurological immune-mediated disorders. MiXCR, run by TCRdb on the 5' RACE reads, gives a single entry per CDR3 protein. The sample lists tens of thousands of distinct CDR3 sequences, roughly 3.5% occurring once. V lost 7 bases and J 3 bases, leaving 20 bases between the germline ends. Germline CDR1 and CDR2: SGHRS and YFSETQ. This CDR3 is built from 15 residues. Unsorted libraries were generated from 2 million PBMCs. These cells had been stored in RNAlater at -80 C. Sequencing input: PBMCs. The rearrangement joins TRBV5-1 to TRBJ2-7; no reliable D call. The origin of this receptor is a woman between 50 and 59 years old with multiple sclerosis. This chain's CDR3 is CASASVSTNVYEQYF. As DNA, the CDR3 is TGCGCCAGCGCTTCGGTTTCTACTAATGTCTACGAGCAGTACTTC.